The rows below give T cell receptor beta chains drawn from one sample of a study of T cells after yellow fever vaccination. TCRdb reanalysed the 5' RACE reads using MiXCR and keeps one entry per CDR3 protein. The table shows a few hundred thousand distinct CDR3 sequences, with around 6.8% occurring only once. This material consisted of PBMCs, taken roughly seven weeks after the first yellow fever vaccination. The receptors were sampled from a young man who received the YFV17D yellow fever vaccine. Both conserved end residues are part of each CDR3. Fields, in order: clone size, D gene, J gene, V gene, CDR3 protein, CDR3 DNA. D genes are given only for firm matches. Part of the rows lack a size; the others show once, few, many or a class for expanded clones.

few TRBD2 TRBJ2-1 TRBV5-1 CASRPDWGLNNEQFF TGCGCCAGCAGGCCCGACTGGGGACTAAACAATGAGCAGTTCTTC
- - TRBJ1-1 TRBV5-1 CASSSRGVNTEAFF TGCGCCAGCAGCTCTCGGGGGGTGAACACTGAAGCTTTCTTT
- - TRBJ1-2 TRBV20-1 CSARDQVSGGRNYGYTF TGCAGTGCTAGAGATCAGGTTTCCGGGGGCCGAAACTATGGCTACACCTTC
- - TRBJ2-7 TRBV20-1 CSASRGVVTYEQYF TGCAGTGCTAGTCGAGGGGTAGTTACCTACGAGCAGTACTTC
many - TRBJ1-1 TRBV9 CASSVGMNTEAFF TGTGCCAGCAGCGTAGGCATGAACACTGAAGCTTTCTTT
many - TRBJ2-1 TRBV7-6 CASSLGGSSGKSSYNEQFF TGTGCCAGCAGCTTAGGAGGGAGTTCGGGGAAGAGCTCCTACAATGAGCAGTTCTTC
- TRBD1 TRBJ2-5 TRBV20-1 CSAPGQGVKETQYF TGCAGTGCTCCAGGACAGGGGGTGAAAGAGACCCAGTACTTC
- - TRBJ2-3 TRBV12-3/TRBV12-4 CASSLLGRDTQYF TGTGCCAGCAGTTTATTGGGTAGAGATACGCAGTATTTT
few - TRBJ1-3 TRBV15 CATSREKGNTIYF TGTGCCACCAGCAGAGAGAAAGGAAACACCATATATTTT
- - TRBJ2-3 TRBV20-1 CSAREGLRGTDTQYF TGCAGTGCTAGAGAAGGACTCAGGGGCACAGATACGCAGTATTTT
- - TRBJ2-1 TRBV27 CASRPRPTGEFYNEQFF TGTGCCAGCAGGCCCAGACCTACAGGTGAATTTTACAATGAGCAGTTCTTC
once - TRBJ1-3 TRBV6-5 CASSYRTDSGNTIYF TGTGCCAGCAGTTACCGCACCGACTCTGGAAACACCATATATTTT
few - TRBJ2-4 TRBV6-1 CASTGGNRAKNIQYF TGTGCCAGCACGGGTGGGAACCGGGCCAAAAACATTCAGTACTTC
few - TRBJ2-7 TRBV2 CASGPQGFYEQYF TGTGCCAGCGGTCCCCAGGGCTTCTACGAGCAGTACTTC
few TRBD1 TRBJ2-7 TRBV20-1 CSARDLARTGSNEQYF TGCAGTGCTAGAGATCTCGCCAGGACAGGCAGCAACGAGCAGTACTTC
- - TRBJ2-2 TRBV7-9 CASTPRQGSYTGELFF TGTGCCAGCACCCCCCGGCAGGGGTCTTACACCGGGGAGCTGTTTTTT
- - TRBJ2-3 TRBV15 CATSSLRTDTQYF TGTGCCACCAGCAGTCTTAGAACAGATACGCAGTATTTT
- TRBD1 TRBJ2-2 TRBV6-4 CASRGQGISGELFF TGTGCCAGCAGGGGACAGGGAATAAGCGGGGAGCTGTTTTTT
few - TRBJ1-5 TRBV7-8 CASSLFNTPVENQPQHF TGTGCCAGCAGCTTATTTAACACCCCGGTGGAAAATCAGCCCCAGCATTTT
few - TRBJ2-7 TRBV12-3/TRBV12-4 CASSLGQVTEQYF TGTGCCAGCAGTTTAGGACAGGTAACCGAGCAGTACTTC
- - TRBJ2-5 TRBV7-8 CASSSSSRGTQYF TGTGCCAGCAGCTCAAGCTCGAGGGGTACCCAGTACTTC
many - TRBJ2-3 TRBV7-9 CASSARAVSKADTQYF TGTGCCAGCAGCGCTAGAGCGGTCTCTAAGGCAGATACGCAGTATTTT
once - TRBJ2-3 TRBV29-1 CSVANGDTQYF TGCAGCGTTGCCAATGGAGATACGCAGTATTTT
many - TRBJ1-2 TRBV12-3/TRBV12-4 CASSLEAYGYTF TGTGCCAGCAGTTTGGAGGCCTATGGCTACACCTTC
many TRBD2 TRBJ2-3 TRBV11-1 CASSSSGTSVATGTDTQYF TGTGCCAGCAGCTCCTCCGGGACTAGCGTGGCTACTGGCACAGATACGCAGTATTTT
few - TRBJ2-1 TRBV7-6 CASSLGLGAVYNEQFF TGTGCCAGCAGCTTGGGTTTAGGGGCAGTTTACAATGAGCAGTTCTTC
many - TRBJ2-5 TRBV11-3 CASSPGGNQETQYF TGTGCCAGCAGCCCCGGGGGAAATCAAGAGACCCAGTACTTC
many TRBD1 TRBJ2-2 TRBV9 CASRAPGTGSTGELFF TGTGCCAGCAGGGCGCCGGGGACAGGGAGCACCGGGGAGCTGTTTTTT
many - TRBJ1-3 TRBV5-1 CASSLVSGIAGNTIYF TGCGCCAGCAGCTTGGTTTCTGGAATAGCGGGAAACACCATATATTTT
few TRBD1 TRBJ2-7 TRBV29-1 CSGRDRANEQYF TGCAGCGGCCGGGACAGGGCCAACGAGCAGTACTTC
few TRBD2 TRBJ2-2 TRBV12-3/TRBV12-4 CASSFQLAGGGTGELFF TGTGCCAGCAGTTTCCAACTAGCGGGGGGCGGCACCGGGGAGCTGTTTTTT
few - TRBJ2-3 TRBV7-2 CASSFWDTQYF TGTGCCAGCAGCTTTTGGGATACGCAGTATTTT
many - TRBJ1-5 TRBV12-3/TRBV12-4 CASTLHGFNQPQHF TGTGCCAGCACCCTCCACGGATTCAATCAGCCCCAGCATTTT
- - TRBJ2-1 TRBV11-2 CASSLDEGSEQFF TGTGCCAGCAGCCTGGACGAGGGAAGTGAGCAGTTCTTC
few - TRBJ1-5 TRBV6-2/TRBV6-3 CASSYAGYRPQHF TGTGCCAGCAGTTACGCCGGTTATCGGCCCCAGCATTTT
few - TRBJ2-3 TRBV7-3 CASSLHGGATDTQYF TGTGCCAGCAGCTTACACGGGGGCGCCACAGATACGCAGTATTTT
- - TRBJ1-5 TRBV6-2/TRBV6-3 CASSGRDQPQHF TGTGCCAGCAGTGGCAGGGATCAGCCCCAGCATTTT
few - TRBJ2-3 TRBV18 CASSQTPGRTMWSTDTQYF TGTGCCAGCTCGCAAACACCGGGACGGACCATGTGGAGCACAGATACGCAGTATTTT
few - TRBJ2-2 TRBV28 CASLRDLNTGELFF TGTGCCAGCCTGCGGGACTTGAACACCGGGGAGCTGTTTTTT
many - TRBJ2-1 TRBV5-1 CASSATGRRDNEQFF TGCGCCAGCAGCGCGACGGGACGCAGAGACAATGAGCAGTTCTTC
few TRBD2 TRBJ2-1 TRBV7-6 CASSLGGLASNEQFF TGTGCCAGCAGCTTAGGGGGACTAGCGTCCAATGAGCAGTTCTTC
few TRBD2 TRBJ2-5 TRBV10-3 CAISGGTRGMETQYF TGTGCCATCAGTGGTGGGACTAGAGGGATGGAGACCCAGTACTTC
many TRBD2 TRBJ2-3 TRBV5-1 CASSLVAGGLTDTQYF TGCGCCAGCAGCTTGGTAGCGGGGGGCCTAACAGATACGCAGTATTTT
- - TRBJ2-3 TRBV5-1 CASSTGEITDTQYF TGCGCCAGCAGTACGGGGGAGATCACAGATACGCAGTATTTT